This TCR beta chain came from a study of cytomegalovirus exposure and HLA in healthy donors. Across the study: A preliminary data release comprised around 85 million unique TCRs obtained from HLA-typed donors.

Comment on this clone: What it recognizes is unknown.

Study-wide results and limits: Reports indicated that the classifier achieved high specificity and sensitivity in diagnosing cytomegalovirus status.

PCR was performed using 60 Vbeta and 13 Jbeta primers. The assay was immunoSEQ multiplex PCR, and TCRdb's table has in-frame clones only and misses some. The sample consists of 130,000 to 150,000 clones, roughly 80% of them appearing once. The source is a man aged 35-49 years in good health and CMV-seropositive. The sample was PBMCs.

CDR3 sequence: CASSLTLLAGGSGVEQFF. CDR3 nucleotides: TGTGCCAGCAGTTTAACGCTACTAGCGGGAGGGTCGGGGGTTGAGCAGTTCTTC. V and J are TRBV28 and TRBJ2-1, with TRBD2 identical over 13 bases. From germline, CDR1 is MDHEN and CDR2 SYDVKM. V shed 2 bases, J shed 9 bases, and the junction held 13 bases outside the gene matches. The CDR3 sequence is 18 residues long.